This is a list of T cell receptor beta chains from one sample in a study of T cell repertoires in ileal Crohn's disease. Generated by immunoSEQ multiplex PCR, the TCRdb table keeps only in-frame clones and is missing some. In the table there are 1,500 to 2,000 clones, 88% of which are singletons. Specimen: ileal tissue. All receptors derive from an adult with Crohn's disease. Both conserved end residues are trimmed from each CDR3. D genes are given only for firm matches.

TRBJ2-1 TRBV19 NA ASSIVTTGYNEQF
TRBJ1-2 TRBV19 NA ASSIDSRLGESGYT
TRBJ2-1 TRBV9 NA ASSARIDSYNEQF
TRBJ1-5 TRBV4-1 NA ASSQDNKQYQPQH
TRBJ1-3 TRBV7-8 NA ASSLGGISSGNTIY
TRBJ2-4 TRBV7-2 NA ASSAGPAQNIQY
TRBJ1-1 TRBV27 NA ASSPPNTEAF
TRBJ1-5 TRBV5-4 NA ASSLDSNQPQH
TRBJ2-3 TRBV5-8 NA ASSGADTQY
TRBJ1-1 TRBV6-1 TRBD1 ASSEQGAVTEAF
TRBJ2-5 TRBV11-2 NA ASSLNRVQETQY
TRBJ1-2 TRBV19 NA ASSPRQENYGYT
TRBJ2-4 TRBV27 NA ASSPGGRDIQY
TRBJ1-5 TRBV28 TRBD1 ASRPPGGPTFENQPQH
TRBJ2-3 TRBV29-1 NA SVEDRFNTVTDTQY
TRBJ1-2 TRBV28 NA ASSFPHYLDYGYT
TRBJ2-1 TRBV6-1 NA ASRRSYNEQF
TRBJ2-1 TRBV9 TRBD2 ASSVKGTSGSNEQF
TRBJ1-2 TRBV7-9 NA ASSRTDPYGYT
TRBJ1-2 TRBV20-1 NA SVSGNDGYT
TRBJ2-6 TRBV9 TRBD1 ASSVSGGAASGANVLT
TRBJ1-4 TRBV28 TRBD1 ASSFLLRGWGPNEKLF
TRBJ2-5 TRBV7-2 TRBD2 ASSPTSGGKETQY
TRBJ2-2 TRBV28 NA ASSPPRETGELF
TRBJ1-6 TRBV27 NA ASSFSSYNSPLH
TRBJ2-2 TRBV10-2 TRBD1 ASSDGDRDSRAGELF
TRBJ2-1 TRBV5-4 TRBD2 ASSSLAGGSNEQF
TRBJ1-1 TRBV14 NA ASSQNRANTEAF
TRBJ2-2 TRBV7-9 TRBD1 ASSLQRTGANTGELF
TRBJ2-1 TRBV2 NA ASSVRSGAANEQF
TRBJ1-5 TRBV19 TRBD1 ASSMIAAGGRYSNQPQH
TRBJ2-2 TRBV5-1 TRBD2 ASSPGTSGFTGELF
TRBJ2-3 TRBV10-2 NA ASRRGSTDTQY
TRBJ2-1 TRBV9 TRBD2 ASSSRTSGVANEQF
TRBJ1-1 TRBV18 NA ASSPGLGTEAF
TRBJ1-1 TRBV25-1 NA ATLIAGLGTEAF
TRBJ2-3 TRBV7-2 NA ASSLVREDTQY
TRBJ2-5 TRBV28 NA ASSSTGETQY
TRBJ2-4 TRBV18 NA ASSPPLGTPTWDIQY
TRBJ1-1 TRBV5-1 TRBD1 ASSLTQGVTEAF
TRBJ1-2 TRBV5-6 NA ASSLDWSDYT
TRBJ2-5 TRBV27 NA ASSLRNQETQY
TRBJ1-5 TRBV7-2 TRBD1 ASSFRTGSNQPQH
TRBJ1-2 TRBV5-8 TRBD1 ASSLKGQGIYGYT
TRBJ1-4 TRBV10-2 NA ASRQGEKLF
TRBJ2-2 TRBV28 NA ASRILPRQSHTGELF
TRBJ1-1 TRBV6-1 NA ASSAYRFTEAF
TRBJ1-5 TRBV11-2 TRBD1 ASSLWDREGQPQH
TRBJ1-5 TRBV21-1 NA ASMEARVDQPQH
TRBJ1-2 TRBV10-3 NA AISEAGAGGYT
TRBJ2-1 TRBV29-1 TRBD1 SVEETGTGNYNEQF
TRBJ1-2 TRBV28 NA ASNYWTYNYGYT
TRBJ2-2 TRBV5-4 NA ASSLGRVAGELF
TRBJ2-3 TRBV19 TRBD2 ASSTQLAGGTDTQY
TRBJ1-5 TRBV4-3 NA ASSQDLTNGQPQH
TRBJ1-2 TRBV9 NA ASSVDEVGGYT
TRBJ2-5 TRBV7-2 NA ASSLGGWEAQY
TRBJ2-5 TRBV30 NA AWSPGLGETQY
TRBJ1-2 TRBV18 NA ASSPPTESYGYT